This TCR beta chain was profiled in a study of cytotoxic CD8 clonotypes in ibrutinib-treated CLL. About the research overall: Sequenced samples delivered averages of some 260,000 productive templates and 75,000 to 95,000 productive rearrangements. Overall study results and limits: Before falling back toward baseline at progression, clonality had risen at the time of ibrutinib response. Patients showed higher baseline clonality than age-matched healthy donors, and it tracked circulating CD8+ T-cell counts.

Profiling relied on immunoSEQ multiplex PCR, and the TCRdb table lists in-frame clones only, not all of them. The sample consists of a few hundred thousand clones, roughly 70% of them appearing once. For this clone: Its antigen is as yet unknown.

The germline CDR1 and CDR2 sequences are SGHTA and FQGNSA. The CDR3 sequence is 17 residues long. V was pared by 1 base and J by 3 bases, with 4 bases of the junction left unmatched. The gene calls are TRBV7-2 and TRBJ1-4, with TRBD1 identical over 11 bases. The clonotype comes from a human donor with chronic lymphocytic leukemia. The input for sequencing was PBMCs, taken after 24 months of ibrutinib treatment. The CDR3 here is CASSLVGTGGSNEKLFF. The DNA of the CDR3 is TGTGCCAGCAGCTTAGTCGGGACAGGGGGATCTAATGAAAAACTGTTTTTT.